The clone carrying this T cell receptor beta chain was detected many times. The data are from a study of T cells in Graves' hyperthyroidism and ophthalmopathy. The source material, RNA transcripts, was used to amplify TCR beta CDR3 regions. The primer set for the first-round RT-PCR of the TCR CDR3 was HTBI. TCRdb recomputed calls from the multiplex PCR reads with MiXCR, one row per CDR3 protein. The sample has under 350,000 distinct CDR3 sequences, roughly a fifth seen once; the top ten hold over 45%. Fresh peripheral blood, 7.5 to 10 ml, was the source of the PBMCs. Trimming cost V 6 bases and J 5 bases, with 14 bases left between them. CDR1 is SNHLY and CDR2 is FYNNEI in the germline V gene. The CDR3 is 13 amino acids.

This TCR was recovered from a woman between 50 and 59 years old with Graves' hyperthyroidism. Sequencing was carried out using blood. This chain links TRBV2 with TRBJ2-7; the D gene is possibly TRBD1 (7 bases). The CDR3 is CASSLTGRNEQYF. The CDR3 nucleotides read TGTGCCAGCAGCCTGACAGGGAGGAACGAGCAGTACTTC. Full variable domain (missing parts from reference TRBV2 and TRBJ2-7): EPEVTQTPSHQVTQMGQEVILRCVPISNHLYFYWYRQILGQKVEFLVSFYNNEISEKSEIFDDQFSVERPDGSNFTLKIRSTKLEDSAMYFCASSLTGRNEQYFGPGTRLTVT.